The rows below give T cell receptor beta chains drawn from one sample of a study of T cell responses to AZD1222 COVID-19 vaccine. TCRdb's table, derived via immunoSEQ multiplex PCR, lists solely in-frame clones and lacks some. Found here are over 60,000 clones, around 74% of them singletons; the top ten hold approximately 23%. Sample: peripheral blood, taken on day 0 of MenACWY control vaccination. These receptors were taken from an adult in good health. Both conserved end residues are trimmed from each CDR3. A D gene is named only where the DNA matches it firmly. Clone size, where shown, is once, few, many, or a class for clones that have expanded.

v_call	d_call	clone_size	cdr3_aa
TRBV4-1	TRBD1	-	ASSQTGGEKLF
TRBV20-1	-	once	SASKGNGPSYEQY
TRBV19	TRBD1	-	ASWDRLTEKLF
TRBV5-4	-	-	ASQAYLGGDEQF
TRBV9	-	-	ASSVGPRRDTEAF
TRBV4-3	-	-	ASSQDPPHGILSYGYT
TRBV28	-	-	ASSLFRRTANEKLF
TRBV11-1	-	-	ASSSYTFTEAF
TRBV5-4	-	few	ASSHPLLGNIQY
TRBV15	-	-	ATSREWGGGGELF
TRBV14	-	-	ASSQGVRAGGNTIY
TRBV5-4	-	-	ASSLDANSYEQY
TRBV28	-	once	ASTPPGNYGYT
TRBV6-2/TRBV6-3	-	-	ASSPGRTPSYNEQF
TRBV27	TRBD1	-	ATRDRVAGELF
TRBV5-5	TRBD1	once	ASSSSGGIGGYT
TRBV11-2	-	-	ASSGLGGPEAF
TRBV30	-	-	AWSEGSAGANVLT
TRBV7-2	-	once	ASSLAGRGVRGYT
TRBV5-1	-	-	ASSPLRTADNEQF
TRBV30	-	-	AWSVGSEQPQH
TRBV6-2/TRBV6-3	-	-	ASSYSETSEQY
TRBV7-2	TRBD1	-	ASSLGTGGGYT
TRBV7-9	TRBD2	-	ASSLSGTLSEQY
TRBV7-8	TRBD2	-	ASSFTSGGYNEQF
TRBV29-1	-	-	SVEGGYGYT
TRBV29-1	TRBD1	-	SVEDPGTGIDEQF
TRBV6-6	-	-	ASSYGGGGNEQY
TRBV28	-	-	ASSSPGANSGNTIY
TRBV5-1	-	once	ASSLWGDADSPLH
TRBV5-1	-	few	ASRRQEGEMNTEAF
TRBV7-8	-	-	ASSLGPRYEQF
TRBV27	TRBD1	-	ASRRTGTGVEKLF
TRBV2	-	-	ASSERGRVHEQY
TRBV12-3/TRBV12-4	-	-	ASSFISGDGYT
TRBV5-4	TRBD2	few	ASSVTSGVGDTQY
TRBV20-1	-	few	SGSDQAGGLFGQF